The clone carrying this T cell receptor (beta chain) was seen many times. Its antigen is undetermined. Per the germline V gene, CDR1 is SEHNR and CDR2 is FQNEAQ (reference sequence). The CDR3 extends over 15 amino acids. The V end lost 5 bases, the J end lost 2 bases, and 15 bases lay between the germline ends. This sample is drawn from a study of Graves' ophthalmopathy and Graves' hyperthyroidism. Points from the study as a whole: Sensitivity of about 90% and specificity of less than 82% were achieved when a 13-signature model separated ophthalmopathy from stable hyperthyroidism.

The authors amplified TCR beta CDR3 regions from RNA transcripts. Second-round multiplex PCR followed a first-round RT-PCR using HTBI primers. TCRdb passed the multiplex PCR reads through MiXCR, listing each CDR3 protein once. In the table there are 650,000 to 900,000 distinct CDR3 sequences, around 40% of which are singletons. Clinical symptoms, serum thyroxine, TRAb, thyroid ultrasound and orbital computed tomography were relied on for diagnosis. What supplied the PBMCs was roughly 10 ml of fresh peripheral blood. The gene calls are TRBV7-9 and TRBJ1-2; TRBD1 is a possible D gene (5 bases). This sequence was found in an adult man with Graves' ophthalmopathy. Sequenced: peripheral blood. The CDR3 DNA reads TGTGCCAGCAGCCCCCGGGACCGGCCCAACTATGGCTACACCTTC. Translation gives CASSPRDRPNYGYTF.